The next 16 T cell receptor beta chains were all read from a single sample in a study of T-cell reconstitution after alpha-beta-depleted transplantation in children. Unique molecular identifiers were used in preparing the TCRbeta library. Using its own MiXCR run on the PCR reads, TCRdb lists one record per CDR3 protein. The sample holds about 400,000 distinct CDR3 sequences; 20% are singletons and the top ten take 3.5% to 4%. The source material was PBMCs from the stem cell graft donor, sampled from the stem cell graft. These receptors all stem from a human donor who donated a stem cell graft to a child with acute myeloid leukemia.

This clonotype showed up just a few times. The rearrangement links TRBV6-6 to TRBJ2-2, with D hard to call. CDR1 MNHNY and CDR2 SVGAGI come from the germline V gene (reference sequence). The V gene lost 7 bases and the J gene lost 8 bases, with 11 bases spanning the gap. CDR3 length: 12 residues. DNA for the CDR3: TGTGCCAGCAACGAAGTGGGGGGGGAGCTGTTTTTT. This encodes CASNEVGGELFF.

This clonotype was seen a handful of times. The chain carries TRBV7-9 and TRBJ1-1, with a possible D match to TRBD1 (5 bases). V shed 4 bases and J shed 10 bases, with 10 bases lying between them. Germline CDR1 SEHNR, CDR2 FQNEAQ (reference sequence). The CDR3 has 11 amino acids. The CDR3 sequence: CASSSGLRAFF. The CDR3 region has the DNA TGTGCCAGCAGCTCGGGACTGAGAGCTTTCTTT.

Concerning this clonotype: The junction differs from germline at one of its ends, possibly a read error. The chain employs TRBV7-7 and TRBJ2-1; 7 bases are a match to TRBD2. CDR1 and CDR2 from the germline V gene are SSHAT and FNYEAQ (reference sequence). The CDR3 sequence is 15 residues long. The CDR3 DNA reads as TGTGCTAGCAGCTTAAGCCCGGCTAGCGGCAATGAGCAGTTCTTC. Translating gives CASSLSPASGNEQFF.

This clonotype was picked up one time. The rearrangement uses TRBV12-3 or TRBV12-4 and TRBJ2-7; D ambiguous. This CDR3 comprises 13 residues. V lost 7 bases and J lost 5, with 15 bases in between. DNA for the CDR3: TGTGCCAGCAAAATTTCGGTTTCGGACGAGCAGTACTTC. It codes for CASKISVSDEQYF.

This clonotype was counted at least ten times. For the CDR3, the DNA is TGCAGTGCTAGCACAGACCTAAGCTCCTACGAGCAGTACTTC. It is translated as CSASTDLSSYEQYF. V gene TRBV20-1 combines with J gene TRBJ2-7, with D unresolved. Germline values: CDR1 DFQATT, CDR2 SNEGSKA (reference sequence). Trimming removed 3 bases at V and 0 bases at J, with 12 bases between. The CDR3 contains 14 residues.

The chain employs TRBV4-2 and TRBJ1-4; TRBD1 matches 8 bases. CDR1 and CDR2 (germline): LGHNA, YNFKEQ. This CDR3 has 15 amino acids. V dropped 4 bases and J dropped 3; count of bases not matched to a gene: 4. Here the CDR3 DNA reads TGTGCCAGCAGCCCCAAACAGGGGGCTAATGAAAAACTGTTTTTT. It codes for CASSPKQGANEKLFF.

This chain links TRBV28 with TRBJ2-7; no firm D call. This CDR3 is built from 12 residues. The ends were cut back, 2 bases at V and 6 bases at J, with 8 bases in the middle. The germline gives CDR1 MDHEN, CDR2 SYDVKM. The CDR3 DNA reads TGTGCCAGCAGTTTAAAGGCTTCCGAGCAGTACTTC. It yields the protein CASSLKASEQYF.

This clonotype occurred a few times. The genes are TRBV5-1 and TRBJ2-1, with 7 positions matching TRBD1. CDR3 size: 15 residues. With 7 bases clipped from V and 8 bases from J, the junction kept 15 bases outside the gene matches. From germline, CDR1 is SGHRS and CDR2 YFSETQ. The CDR3 bases are TGCGCCAGCGGCATTGGTGACAGGGTAGTCGATGAGCAGTTCTTC. It specifies CASGIGDRVVDEQFF. Drawing the rest from reference TRBV5-1 and TRBJ2-1, the complete variable domain is KAGVTQTPRYLIKTRGQQVTLSCSPISGHRSVSWYQQTPGQGLQFLFEYFSETQRNKGNFPGRFSGRQFSNSRSEMNVSTLELGDSALYLCASGIGDRVVDEQFFGPGTRLTVL.

The rearrangement uses TRBV30 and TRBJ2-5, with 11 bases that match TRBD1. The germline CDR1 and CDR2 sequences are GTSNPN and SVGIG (reference sequence). Trimming at V came to 2 bases and at J to 4 bases, leaving 6 bases not matched to a gene. The CDR3 has 15 amino acids. CDR3 nucleotides: TGTGCCTGGAGTTCAGGACAGGGGGCAGGAGAGACCCAGTACTTC. Its protein is CAWSSGQGAGETQYF.

This chain connects TRBV5-1 to TRBJ2-1; 11 bases are a match to TRBD2. J was trimmed by 9 bases and V by 3 bases; bases with no gene match: 8. CDR1 is SGHRS and CDR2 is YFSETQ in the germline V gene. The CDR3 has 15 residues. CDR3: CASSSALAGGGEQFF. For the CDR3, the DNA is TGCGCCAGCAGCTCCGCGCTAGCGGGAGGAGGTGAGCAGTTCTTC.

This clonotype showed up just a few times. The chain combines TRBV20-1 with TRBJ2-3, with 11 bases aligning to TRBD2. V trimming: 0 bases; J trimming: 6 bases; junction bases outside the gene matches: 5. The length of the CDR3 is 15 residues. The germline V gene has CDR1 DFQATT and CDR2 SNEGSKA (reference sequence). The DNA for the CDR3 is TGCAGTGCTAGAGATCCGACTAGCGGGGATGATACGCAGTATTTT. This sequence encodes CSARDPTSGDDTQYF.

This clonotype was recorded at least ten times. The chain carries TRBV2 and TRBJ2-5; TRBD2 agrees at 13 bases. The V gene's germline CDR1 is SNHLY and CDR2 FYNNEI. The CDR3 is 17 amino acids. The V gene end was trimmed by 5 bases and the J gene end by 2 bases; junction bases not matched to a gene: 8. CDR3 residues: CASSPGTSGEAQETQYF. The CDR3 DNA reads as TGTGCCAGCAGTCCCGGGACTAGCGGGGAAGCTCAAGAGACCCAGTACTTC.

The genes are TRBV6-4 and TRBJ1-5; TRBD1 matches at 10 bases. The J segment lost 6 bases and the V segment lost 3 bases, leaving 2 bases of the junction unmatched. The CDR3 totals 14 residues. The germline gives CDR1 MRHNA, CDR2 SNTAGT. DNA for the CDR3: TGTGCCAGCAGTGAGGGGGACAGGGGTCAGCCCCAGCATTTT. It encodes CASSEGDRGQPQHF.

On this clonotype itself: Without the conserved terminal phenylalanine or tryptophan, this CDR3 likely stems from a read error. Because the CDR3's place on the DNA is in doubt, the DNA is left out and the CDR3 is given as listed by TCRdb. The rearrangement uses TRBV4-2 and TRBJ1-2; the DNA was not compared with TRBD1, the D call given in the table. Per the germline V gene, CDR1 is LGHNA and CDR2 is YNFKEQ. The CDR3 region is 10 residues in length, termini included. The CDR3 sequence is CASSPPEDLV.

This chain uses TRBV4-3 with TRBJ2-3; TRBD2 might be the D (5 bases). CDR3 length: 16 amino acids. The germline V gene encodes CDR1 LGHNA and CDR2 YSLEER. The germline V and J ends were trimmed by 0 bases and 2 bases, with 12 bases remaining between them. CDR3 nucleotides: TGCGCCAGCAGCCAAGACGCATCGGGGATCACAGATACGCAGTATTTT. Encoded protein: CASSQDASGITDTQYF.

This chain connects TRBV12-3 or TRBV12-4 to TRBJ2-7; D might be TRBD1 (6 bases). The V end was cut by 7 bases, the J end by 0 bases, with 13 bases between. CDR3 size: 14 residues. Here the CDR3 DNA reads TGTGCCAGCACTCCGGGACACAGCTCCTACGAGCAGTACTTC. This sequence encodes CASTPGHSSYEQYF.